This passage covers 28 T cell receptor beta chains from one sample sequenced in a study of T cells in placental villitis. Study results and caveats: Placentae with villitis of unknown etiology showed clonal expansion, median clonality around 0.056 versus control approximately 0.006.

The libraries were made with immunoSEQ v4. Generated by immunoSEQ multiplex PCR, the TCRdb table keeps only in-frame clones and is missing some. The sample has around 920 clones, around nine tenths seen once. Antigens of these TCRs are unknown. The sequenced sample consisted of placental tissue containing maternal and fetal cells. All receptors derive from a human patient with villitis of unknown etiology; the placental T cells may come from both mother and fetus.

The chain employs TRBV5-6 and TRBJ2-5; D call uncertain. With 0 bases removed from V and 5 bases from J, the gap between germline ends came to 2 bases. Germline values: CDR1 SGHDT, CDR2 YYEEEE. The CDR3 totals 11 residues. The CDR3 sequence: CASSLAETQYF. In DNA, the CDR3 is TGTGCCAGCAGCTTGGCGGAGACCCAGTACTTC.

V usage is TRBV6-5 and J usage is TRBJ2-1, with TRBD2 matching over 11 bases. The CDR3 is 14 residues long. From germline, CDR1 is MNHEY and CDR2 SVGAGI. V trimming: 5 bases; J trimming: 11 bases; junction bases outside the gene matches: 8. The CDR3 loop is CASSRLAGNGKQFF. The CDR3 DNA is TGTGCCAGCAGTCGACTAGCGGGGAATGGTAAGCAGTTCTTC.

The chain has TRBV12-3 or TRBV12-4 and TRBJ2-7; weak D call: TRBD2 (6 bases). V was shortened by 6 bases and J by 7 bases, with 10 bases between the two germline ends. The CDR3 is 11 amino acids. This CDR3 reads CASRMGGEQYF. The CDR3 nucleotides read TGTGCCAGCAGGATGGGGGGAGAGCAGTACTTC.

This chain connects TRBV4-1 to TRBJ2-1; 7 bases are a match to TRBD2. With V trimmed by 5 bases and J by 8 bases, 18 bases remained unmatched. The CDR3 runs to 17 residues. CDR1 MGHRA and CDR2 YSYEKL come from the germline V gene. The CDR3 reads CASSSRTRGDLAYEQFF. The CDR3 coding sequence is TGCGCCAGCAGCTCCCGGACTAGAGGGGACCTAGCGTATGAGCAGTTCTTC.

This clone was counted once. The CDR3 DNA sequence: TGCGCCAGCAGCTTGACGGGATTCTACGAGCAGTACTTC. Encoded protein: CASSLTGFYEQYF. The rearrangement joins TRBV5-1 to TRBJ2-7; the D gene is possibly TRBD2 (5 bases). The V gene's germline CDR1 is SGHRS and CDR2 YFSETQ. This CDR3 has 13 amino acids. Trimming took 1 base from V and 3 from J, leaving 8 bases between them.

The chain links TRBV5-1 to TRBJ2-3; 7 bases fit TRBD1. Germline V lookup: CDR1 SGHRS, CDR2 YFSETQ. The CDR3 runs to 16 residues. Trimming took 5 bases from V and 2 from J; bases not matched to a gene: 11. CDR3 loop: CASRRRGPQDTDTQYF. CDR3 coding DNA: TGCGCCAGCAGGCGAAGGGGGCCCCAAGACACAGATACGCAGTATTTT.

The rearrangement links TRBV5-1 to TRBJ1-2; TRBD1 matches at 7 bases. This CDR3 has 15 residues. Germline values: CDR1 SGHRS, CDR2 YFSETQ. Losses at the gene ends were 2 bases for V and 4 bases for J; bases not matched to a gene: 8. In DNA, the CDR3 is TGCGCCAGCAGCTTAACCGGGACAGCGATCTATGGCTACACCTTC. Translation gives CASSLTGTAIYGYTF.

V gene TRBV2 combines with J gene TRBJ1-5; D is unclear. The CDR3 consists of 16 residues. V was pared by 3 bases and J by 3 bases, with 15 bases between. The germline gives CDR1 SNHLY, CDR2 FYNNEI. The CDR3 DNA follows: TGTGCCAGCAGTGAGGAACCGTCCCCCTCCAATCAGCCCCAGCATTTT. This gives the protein CASSEEPSPSNQPQHF.

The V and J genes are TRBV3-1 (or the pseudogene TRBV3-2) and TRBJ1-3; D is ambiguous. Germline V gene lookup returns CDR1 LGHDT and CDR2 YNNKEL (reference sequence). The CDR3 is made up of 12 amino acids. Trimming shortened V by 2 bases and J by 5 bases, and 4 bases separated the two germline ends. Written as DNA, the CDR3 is TGTGCCAGCAGCCAACTTCGAAACACCATATATTTT. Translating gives CASSQLRNTIYF.

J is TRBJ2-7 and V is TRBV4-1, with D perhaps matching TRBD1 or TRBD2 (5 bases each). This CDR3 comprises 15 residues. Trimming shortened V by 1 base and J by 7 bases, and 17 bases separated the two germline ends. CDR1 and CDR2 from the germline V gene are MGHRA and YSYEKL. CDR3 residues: CASSQGHGGTWEQYF. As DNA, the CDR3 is TGCGCCAGCAGCCAAGGCCATGGTGGGACGTGGGAGCAGTACTTC.

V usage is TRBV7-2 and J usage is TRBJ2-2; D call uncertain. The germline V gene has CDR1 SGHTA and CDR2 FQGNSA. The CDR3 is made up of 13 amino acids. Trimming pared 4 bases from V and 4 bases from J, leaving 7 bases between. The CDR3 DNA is TGTGCCAGCAGCTCAGACCCCACCGGGGAGCTGTTTTTT. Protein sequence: CASSSDPTGELFF.

The CDR3 DNA reads TGCAGCGTAGACTCCGGACTAACTTACAATGAGCAGTTCTTC. Its protein is CSVDSGLTYNEQFF. V gene TRBV29-1 combines with J gene TRBJ2-1; D is possibly TRBD2 (6 bases). CDR1 and CDR2 from the germline V gene are SQVTM and ANQGSEA. CDR3 size: 14 residues. V was clipped by 6 bases and J by 4 bases, with 16 bases between them.

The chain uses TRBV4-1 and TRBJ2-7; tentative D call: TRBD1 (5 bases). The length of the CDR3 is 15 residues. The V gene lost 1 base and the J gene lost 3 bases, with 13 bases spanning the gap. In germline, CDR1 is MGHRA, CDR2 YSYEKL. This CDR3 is CASSQGPQGIYEQYF. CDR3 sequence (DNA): TGCGCCAGCAGCCAAGGGCCCCAGGGTATCTACGAGCAGTACTTC.

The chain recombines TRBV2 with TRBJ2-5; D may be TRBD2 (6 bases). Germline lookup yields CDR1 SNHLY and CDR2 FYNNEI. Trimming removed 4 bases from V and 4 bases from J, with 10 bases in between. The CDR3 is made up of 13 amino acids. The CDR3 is CASSVMRGETQYF. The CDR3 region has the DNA TGTGCCAGCAGTGTTATGCGGGGAGAGACCCAGTACTTC. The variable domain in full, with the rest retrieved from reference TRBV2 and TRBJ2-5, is EPEVTQTPSHQVTQMGQEVILRCVPISNHLYFYWYRQILGQKVEFLVSFYNNEISEKSEIFDDQFSVERPDGSNFTLKIRSTKLEDSAMYFCASSVMRGETQYFGPGTRLLVL.

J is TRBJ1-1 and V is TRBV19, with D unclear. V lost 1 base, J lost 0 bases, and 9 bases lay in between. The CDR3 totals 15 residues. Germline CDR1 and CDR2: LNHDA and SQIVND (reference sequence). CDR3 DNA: TGTGCCAGTAGTATAGGACGCCGAATGAACACTGAAGCTTTCTTT. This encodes CASSIGRRMNTEAFF.

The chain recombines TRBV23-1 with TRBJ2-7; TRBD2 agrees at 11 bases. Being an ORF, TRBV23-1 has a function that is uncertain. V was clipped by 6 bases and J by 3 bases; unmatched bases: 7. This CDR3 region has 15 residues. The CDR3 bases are TGCGCCAGCAGATGTAGCGGGGGGGGATTCTACGAGCAGTACTTC. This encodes CASRCSGGGFYEQYF.

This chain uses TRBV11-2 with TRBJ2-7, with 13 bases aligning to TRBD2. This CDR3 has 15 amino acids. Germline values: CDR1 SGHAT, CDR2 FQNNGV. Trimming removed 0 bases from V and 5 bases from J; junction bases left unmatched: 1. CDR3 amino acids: CASSLDTSGRDEQYF. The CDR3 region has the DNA TGTGCCAGCAGCTTAGATACTAGCGGGAGGGACGAGCAGTACTTC. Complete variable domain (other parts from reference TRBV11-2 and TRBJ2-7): EAGVAQSPRYKIIEKRQSVAFWCNPISGHATLYWYQQILGQGPKLLIQFQNNGVVDDSQLPKDRFSAERLKGVDSTLKIQPAKLEDSAVYLCASSLDTSGRDEQYFGPGTRLTVT.

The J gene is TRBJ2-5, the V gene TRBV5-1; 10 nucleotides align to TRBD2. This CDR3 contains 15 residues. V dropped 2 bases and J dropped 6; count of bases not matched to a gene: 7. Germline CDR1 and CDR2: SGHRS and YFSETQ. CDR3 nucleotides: TGCGCCAGCAGCTTACAGCGGGAGGGCCCGAAGACCCAGTACTTC. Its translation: CASSLQREGPKTQYF.

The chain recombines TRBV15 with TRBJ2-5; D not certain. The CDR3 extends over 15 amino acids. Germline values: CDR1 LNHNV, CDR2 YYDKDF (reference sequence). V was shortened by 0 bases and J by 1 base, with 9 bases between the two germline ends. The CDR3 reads CATSRDLGGQETQYF. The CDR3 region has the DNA TGTGCCACCAGCAGAGATTTAGGCGGCCAAGAGACCCAGTACTTC.

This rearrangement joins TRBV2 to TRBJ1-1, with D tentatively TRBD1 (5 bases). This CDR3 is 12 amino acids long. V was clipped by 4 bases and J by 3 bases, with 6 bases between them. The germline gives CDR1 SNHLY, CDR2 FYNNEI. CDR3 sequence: CASSGGYTEAFF. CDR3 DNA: TGTGCCAGCAGTGGGGGCTACACTGAAGCTTTCTTT.

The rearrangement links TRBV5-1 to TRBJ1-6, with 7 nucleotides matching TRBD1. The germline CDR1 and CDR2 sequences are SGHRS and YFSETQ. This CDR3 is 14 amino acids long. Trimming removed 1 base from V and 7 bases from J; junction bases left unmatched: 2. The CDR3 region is CASSLSQGNSPLHF. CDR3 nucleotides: TGCGCCAGCAGCTTGTCACAGGGGAATTCACCCCTCCACTTT.

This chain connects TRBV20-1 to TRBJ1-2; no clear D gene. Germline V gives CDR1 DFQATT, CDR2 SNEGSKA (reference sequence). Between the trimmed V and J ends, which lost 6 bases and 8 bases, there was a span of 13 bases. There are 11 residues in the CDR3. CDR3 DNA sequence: TGCAGTGCGACGAACTTACGAGGCTACACCTTC. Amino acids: CSATNLRGYTF.

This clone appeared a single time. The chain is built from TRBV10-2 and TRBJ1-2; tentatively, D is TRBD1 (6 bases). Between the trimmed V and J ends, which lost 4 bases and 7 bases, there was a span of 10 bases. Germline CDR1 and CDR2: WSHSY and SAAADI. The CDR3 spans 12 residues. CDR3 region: CASSGTGIGYTF. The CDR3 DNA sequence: TGCGCCAGCAGTGGAACAGGGATTGGCTACACCTTC.

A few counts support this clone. CDR3 residues: CASSQGCVRGDYGYTF. CDR3 coding DNA: TGTGCCAGCAGCCAGGGTTGCGTCAGGGGCGACTATGGCTACACCTTC. The chain carries TRBV7-9 and TRBJ1-2; D perhaps matches TRBD1 (6 bases). The length of the CDR3 is 16 residues. The germline V gene has CDR1 SEHNR and CDR2 FQNEAQ (reference sequence). With 5 bases removed from V and 3 bases from J, the gap between germline ends came to 19 bases.

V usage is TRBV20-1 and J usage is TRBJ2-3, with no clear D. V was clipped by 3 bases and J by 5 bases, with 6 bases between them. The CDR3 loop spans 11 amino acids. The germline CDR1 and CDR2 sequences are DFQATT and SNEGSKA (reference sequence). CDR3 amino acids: CSASKGDTQYF. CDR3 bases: TGCAGTGCTAGTAAGGGAGATACGCAGTATTTT.

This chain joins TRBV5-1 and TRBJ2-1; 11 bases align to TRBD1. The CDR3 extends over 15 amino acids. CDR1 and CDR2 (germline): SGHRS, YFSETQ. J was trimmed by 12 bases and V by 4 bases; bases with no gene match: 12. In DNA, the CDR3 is TGCGCCAGCAGCCCCGCCGGGACAGGGGGATTTCGGCAGTTCTTC. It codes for CASSPAGTGGFRQFF.

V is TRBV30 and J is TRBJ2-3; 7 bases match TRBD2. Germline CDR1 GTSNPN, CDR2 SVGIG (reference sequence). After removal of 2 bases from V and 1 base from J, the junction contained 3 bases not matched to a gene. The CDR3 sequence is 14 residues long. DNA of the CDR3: TGTGCCTGGAGTTGGGGAGGGGGCACAGATACGCAGTATTTT. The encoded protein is CAWSWGGGTDTQYF.

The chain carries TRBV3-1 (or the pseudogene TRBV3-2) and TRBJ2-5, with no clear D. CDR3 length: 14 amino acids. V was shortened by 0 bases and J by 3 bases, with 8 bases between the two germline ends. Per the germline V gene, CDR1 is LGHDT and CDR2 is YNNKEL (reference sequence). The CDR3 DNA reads TGTGCCAGCAGCCAAGAGGTTTATGAAGAGACCCAGTACTTC. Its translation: CASSQEVYEETQYF.